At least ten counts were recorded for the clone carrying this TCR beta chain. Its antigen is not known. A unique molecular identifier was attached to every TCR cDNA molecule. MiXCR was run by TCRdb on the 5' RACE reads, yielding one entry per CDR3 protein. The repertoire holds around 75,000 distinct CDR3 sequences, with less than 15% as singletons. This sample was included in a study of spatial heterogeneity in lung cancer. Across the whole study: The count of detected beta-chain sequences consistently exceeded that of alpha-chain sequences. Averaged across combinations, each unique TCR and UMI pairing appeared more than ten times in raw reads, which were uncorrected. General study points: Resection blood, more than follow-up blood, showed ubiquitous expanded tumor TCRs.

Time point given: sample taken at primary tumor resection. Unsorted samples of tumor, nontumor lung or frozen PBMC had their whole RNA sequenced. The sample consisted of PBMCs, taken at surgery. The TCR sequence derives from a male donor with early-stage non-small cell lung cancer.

The CDR3 sequence is CSVATGVSTDTQYF. The CDR3 region has the DNA TGCAGCGTGGCTACAGGGGTTAGCACAGATACGCAGTATTTT. V usage is TRBV29-1 and J usage is TRBJ2-3, with 7 bases fitting TRBD1. CDR1 and CDR2 from the germline V gene are SQVTM and ANQGSEA. Trimming removed 6 bases from V and 0 bases from J; junction bases left unmatched: 6. The CDR3 is made up of 14 amino acids.